The next 8 T cell receptor beta chains were all read from a single sample in a study of shared clonotypes between healthy human individuals. The assay was immunoSEQ multiplex PCR, and TCRdb's table has in-frame clones only and misses some. The sample shows over 2 million clones, 85% to 95% of them seen only once. Material for sequencing was naive CD4+ T cells from PBMCs. Subset in this sample: CD45RA+ positively selected. These receptor sequences come from a man aged 18 to 29 in good health. Some clones in this sample may be carry-over from other donors' samples.

The chain recombines TRBV7-3 with TRBJ1-1; D is perhaps TRBD1 (6 bases). Germline V CDR1 and CDR2: SGHTA, FQGTGA. V lost 2 bases, J lost 1 base, and 11 bases lay in between. CDR3 length: 15 residues. The CDR3 sequence: CASSLWTASNTEAFF. As DNA, the CDR3 is TGTGCCAGCAGCTTATGGACAGCATCGAACACTGAAGCTTTCTTT.

The chain links TRBV5-1 to TRBJ2-3; D ambiguous. The ends were cut back, 4 bases at V and 1 base at J, with 13 bases in the middle. CDR1 SGHRS and CDR2 YFSETQ come from the germline V gene. There are 15 residues in the CDR3. CDR3 region: CASSPGPKGTDTQYF. The CDR3 coding sequence is TGCGCCAGCAGCCCGGGCCCCAAAGGCACAGATACGCAGTATTTT.

The chain carries TRBV28 and TRBJ2-5; D might be TRBD2 (5 bases). There are 14 residues in the CDR3. Germline V gene data show CDR1 as MDHEN and CDR2 as SYDVKM. V lost 7 bases and J 5 bases, leaving 17 bases between the germline ends. This CDR3 reads CASTLRRSSETQYF. The CDR3 DNA is TGTGCCAGCACCCTAAGGAGGAGTTCGGAGACCCAGTACTTC.

The V and J genes are TRBV27 and TRBJ2-7, with 7 bases identical to TRBD2. Germline assignment: CDR1 MNHEY and CDR2 SMNVEV (reference sequence). The CDR3 extends over 16 amino acids. V gave up 0 bases and J gave up 1 base; unmatched junction bases: 6. CDR3 loop: CASSLSFAGASYEQYF. As DNA, the CDR3 is TGTGCCAGCAGTTTATCTTTTGCGGGAGCTTCCTACGAGCAGTACTTC.

This chain uses TRBV7-9 with TRBJ2-5, with 9 bases fitting TRBD2. The CDR3 extends over 14 amino acids. The germline CDR1 and CDR2 sequences are SEHNR and FQNEAQ (reference sequence). The ends lost 4 bases at V and 4 bases at J; junction bases unmatched: 4. The chain's CDR3 is CASSSRGGGETQYF. For the CDR3, the DNA is TGTGCCAGCAGCTCCCGCGGGGGGGGAGAGACCCAGTACTTC.

The chain uses TRBV7-2 and TRBJ2-7, with 9 bases fitting TRBD2. This CDR3 is 17 amino acids long. Germline V gene data show CDR1 as SGHTA and CDR2 as FQGNSA. The V gene end was trimmed by 0 bases and the J gene end by 6 bases; junction bases not matched to a gene: 12. The CDR3 here is CASSLAFDSAGGSEQYF. The CDR3 nucleotides read TGTGCCAGCAGCTTAGCGTTTGACTCAGCGGGAGGCTCCGAGCAGTACTTC.

This chain uses TRBV6-1 with TRBJ1-2, with 8 positions matching TRBD1. Germline lookup yields CDR1 MNHNS and CDR2 SASEGT. Trimming took 5 bases from V and 6 from J; bases not matched to a gene: 5. This CDR3 contains 13 residues. In nucleotides, the CDR3 is TGTGCCAGCAGTCGACAGGGGAAAAATGGCTACACCTTC. It codes for CASSRQGKNGYTF.

This sequence joins TRBV5-4 and TRBJ2-7; D remains ambiguous. Trimming took off 4 bases at V and 2 bases at J, with 10 bases between the two ends. The CDR3 is 13 residues long. Germline-derived CDR1 and CDR2 are SGHNT and YYREEE (reference sequence). Here the CDR3 reads CASSPAHAYEQYF. The DNA of the CDR3 is TGTGCCAGCAGCCCCGCGCACGCCTACGAGCAGTACTTC.